These T cell receptor beta chains were read from a single sample in a study of T cell responses to AZD1222 COVID-19 vaccine. The data were produced by immunoSEQ multiplex PCR, yet TCRdb's version contains in-frame clones alone and is incomplete. The sample gives some 42,000 clones, approximately 80% of which show up once; over 15% is in the top ten. The sample consisted of peripheral blood, taken 28 days after the second AZD1222 dose. The source of these receptors is an adult who received the AZD1222 COVID-19 vaccine. CDR3s include the opening cysteine and the closing phenylalanine or tryptophan. A D gene is named only where the DNA matches it firmly.

>TRBD1|TRBJ1-1|TRBV3-1/TRBV3-2
CASSQAGQVSTEAFF
>.|TRBJ2-7|TRBV24-1
CATSETGYEQYF
>.|TRBJ2-2|TRBV1
CTSTPRGGGTGELFF
>TRBD1|TRBJ1-2|TRBV5-1
CASSGTGTAPNYGYTF
>.|TRBJ1-3|TRBV6-5
CASSLQFSGNTIYF
>.|TRBJ2-5|TRBV3-1/TRBV3-2
CASSPRGETQYF
>TRBD1|TRBJ2-5|TRBV20-1
CSASVPRGNQETQYF
>.|TRBJ2-7|TRBV11-3
CASSRGLTYEQYF
>TRBD1|TRBJ2-3|TRBV10-3
CARSLTGERTDTQYF
>TRBD1|TRBJ2-4|TRBV24-1
CATSDPGQAHIQYF
>TRBD1|TRBJ1-1|TRBV6-5
CATAGSGGNTEAFF
>.|TRBJ2-5|TRBV3-1/TRBV3-2
CASSQGGGGKTQYF
>TRBD1|TRBJ1-1|TRBV28
CASSTGALNTEAFF
>.|TRBJ2-5|TRBV19
CASSKRQETQYF
>.|TRBJ1-2|TRBV5-1
CASSSSVLTNYGYTF
>.|TRBJ1-2|TRBV18
CASSPLGPGGGYTF
>.|TRBJ1-5|TRBV19
CASSIGTPNSNQPQHF